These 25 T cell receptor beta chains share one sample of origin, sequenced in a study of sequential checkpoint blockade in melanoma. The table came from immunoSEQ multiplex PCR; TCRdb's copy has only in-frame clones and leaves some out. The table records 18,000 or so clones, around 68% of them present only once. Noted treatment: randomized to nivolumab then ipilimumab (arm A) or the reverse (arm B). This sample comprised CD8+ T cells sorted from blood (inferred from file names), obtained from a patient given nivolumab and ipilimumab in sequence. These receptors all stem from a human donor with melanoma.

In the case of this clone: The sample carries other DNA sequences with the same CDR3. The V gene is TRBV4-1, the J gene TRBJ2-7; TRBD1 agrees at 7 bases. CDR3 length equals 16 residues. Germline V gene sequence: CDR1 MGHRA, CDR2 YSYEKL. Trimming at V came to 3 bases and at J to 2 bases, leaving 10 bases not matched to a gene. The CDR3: CASSHLPRDRTYEQYF. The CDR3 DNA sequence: TGCGCCAGCAGCCACCTCCCCCGGGACAGAACCTACGAGCAGTACTTC.

CDR3 in amino acids: CASTPTGLGDTEAFF. For the CDR3, the DNA is TGTGCCAGCACCCCAACAGGGTTGGGGGACACTGAAGCTTTCTTT. The genes are TRBV7-8 and TRBJ1-1, with a possible D match to TRBD1 (6 bases). This CDR3 is built from 15 residues. The V gene's germline CDR1 is SGHVS and CDR2 FQNEAQ. Trimming cost V 7 bases and J 3 bases, with 18 bases left between them.

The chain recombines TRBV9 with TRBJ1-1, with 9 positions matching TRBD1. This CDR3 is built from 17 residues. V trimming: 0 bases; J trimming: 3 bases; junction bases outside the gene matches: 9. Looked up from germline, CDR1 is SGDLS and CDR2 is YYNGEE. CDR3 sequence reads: CASSVDHRGLVDTEAFF. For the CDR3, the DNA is TGTGCCAGCAGCGTAGACCACAGGGGGCTTGTCGACACTGAAGCTTTCTTT. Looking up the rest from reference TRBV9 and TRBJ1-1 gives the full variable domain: DSGVTQTPKHLITATGQRVTLRCSPRSGDLSVYWYQQSLDQGLQFLIQYYNGEERAKGNILERFSAQQFPDLHSELNLSSLELGDSALYFCASSVDHRGLVDTEAFFGQGTRLTVV.

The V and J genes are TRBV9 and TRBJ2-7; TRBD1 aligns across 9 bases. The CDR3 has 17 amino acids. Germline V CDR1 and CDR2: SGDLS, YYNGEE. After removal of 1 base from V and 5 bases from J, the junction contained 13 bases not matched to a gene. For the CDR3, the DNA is TGTGCCAGCAGCGTAAACGAGGGGGACAGGGTAGATAACGAGCAGTACTTC. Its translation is CASSVNEGDRVDNEQYF. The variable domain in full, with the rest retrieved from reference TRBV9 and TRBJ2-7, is DSGVTQTPKHLITATGQRVTLRCSPRSGDLSVYWYQQSLDQGLQFLIQYYNGEERAKGNILERFSAQQFPDLHSELNLSSLELGDSALYFCASSVNEGDRVDNEQYFGPGTRLTVT.

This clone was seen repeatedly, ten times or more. The CDR3 nucleotides are TGTGCCAGCAGCCCCATTGAGAATTCGAACACTGAAGCTTTCTTT. This encodes CASSPIENSNTEAFF. The V and J genes are TRBV7-6 and TRBJ1-1; no clear D gene. The CDR3 length is 15 residues. V was clipped by 5 bases and J by 1 base, with 14 bases between them. In germline, CDR1 is SGHVS, CDR2 FNYEAQ.

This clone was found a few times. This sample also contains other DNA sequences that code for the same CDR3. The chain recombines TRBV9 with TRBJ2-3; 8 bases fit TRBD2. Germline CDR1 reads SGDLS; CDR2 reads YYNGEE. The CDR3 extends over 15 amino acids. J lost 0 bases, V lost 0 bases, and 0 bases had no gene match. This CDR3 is CASSVGLASTDTQYF. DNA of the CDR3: TGTGCCAGCAGCGTAGGACTAGCGAGCACAGATACGCAGTATTTT.

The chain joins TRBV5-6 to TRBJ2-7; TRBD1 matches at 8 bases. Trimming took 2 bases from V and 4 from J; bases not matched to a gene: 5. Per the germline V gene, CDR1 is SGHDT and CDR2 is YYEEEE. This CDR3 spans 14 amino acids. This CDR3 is CASSFSGGGYEQYF. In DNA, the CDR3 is TGTGCCAGCAGCTTCTCAGGGGGCGGTTACGAGCAGTACTTC. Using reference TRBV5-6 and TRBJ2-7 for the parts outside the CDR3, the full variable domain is DAGVTQSPTHLIKTRGQQVTLRCSPKSGHDTVSWYQQALGQGPQFIFQYYEEEERQRGNFPDRFSGHQFPNYSSELNVNALLLGDSALYLCASSFSGGGYEQYFGPGTRLTVT.

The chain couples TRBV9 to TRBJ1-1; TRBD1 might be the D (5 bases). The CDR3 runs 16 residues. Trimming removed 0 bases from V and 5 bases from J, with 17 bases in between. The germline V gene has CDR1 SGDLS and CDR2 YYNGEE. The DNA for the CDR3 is TGTGCCAGCAGCGTAGGGTCAGGCCGAAAGGGGACTGAAGCTTTCTTT. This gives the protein CASSVGSGRKGTEAFF.

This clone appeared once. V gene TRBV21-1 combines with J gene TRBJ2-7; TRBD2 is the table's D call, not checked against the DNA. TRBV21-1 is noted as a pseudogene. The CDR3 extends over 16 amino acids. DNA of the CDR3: TGTGCCAGCAGCAAAGCGTTCCGGGACTGGCCCTACGAGCAGTACTTC. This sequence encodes CASSKAFRDWPYEQYF.

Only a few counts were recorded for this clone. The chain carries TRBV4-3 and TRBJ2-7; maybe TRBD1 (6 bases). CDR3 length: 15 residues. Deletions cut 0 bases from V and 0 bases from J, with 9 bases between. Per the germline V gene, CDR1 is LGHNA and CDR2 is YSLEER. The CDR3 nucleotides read TGCGCCAGCAGCCAAGAAGAAGGGGGCTCCTACGAGCAGTACTTC. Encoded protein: CASSQEEGGSYEQYF.

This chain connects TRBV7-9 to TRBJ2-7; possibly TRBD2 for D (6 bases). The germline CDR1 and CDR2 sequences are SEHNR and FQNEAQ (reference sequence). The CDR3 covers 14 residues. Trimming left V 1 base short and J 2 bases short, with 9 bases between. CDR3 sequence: CASSLGTGAYEQYF. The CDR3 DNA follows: TGTGCCAGCAGCTTAGGCACGGGAGCCTACGAGCAGTACTTC. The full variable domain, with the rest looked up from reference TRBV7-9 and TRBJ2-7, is DTGVSQNPRHKITKRGQNVTFRCDPISEHNRLYWYRQTLGQGPEFLTYFQNEAQLEKSRLLSDRFSAERPKGSFSTLEIQRTEQGDSAMYLCASSLGTGAYEQYFGPGTRLTVT.

In DNA form, the CDR3 reads TGTGCCAGCAGTTCCCTGCGGGGCTGGAACACTGAAGCTTTCTTT. It specifies CASSSLRGWNTEAFF. V and J are TRBV6-1 and TRBJ1-1, with D possibly TRBD1 on 5 matching bases. The CDR3 length is 15 residues. The V gene lost 5 bases and the J gene lost 1 base, with 14 bases spanning the gap. Germline V lookup: CDR1 MNHNS, CDR2 SASEGT.

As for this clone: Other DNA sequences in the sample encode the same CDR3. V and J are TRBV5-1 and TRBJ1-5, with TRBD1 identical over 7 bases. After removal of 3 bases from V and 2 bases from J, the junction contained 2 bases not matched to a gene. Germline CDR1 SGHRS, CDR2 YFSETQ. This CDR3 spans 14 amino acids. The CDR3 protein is CASSSTGGNQPQHF. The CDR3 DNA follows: TGCGCCAGCAGCTCAACAGGGGGCAATCAGCCCCAGCATTTT.

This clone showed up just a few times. The CDR3 region has the DNA TGTGCCAGCATCTCAGGGAGATCTAGCGGGAGCGGCAATGAGCAGTTCTTC. Amino acids: CASISGRSSGSGNEQFF. The chain has TRBV11-2 and TRBJ2-1, with 10 bases lining up with TRBD2. In germline, CDR1 is SGHAT, CDR2 FQNNGV. This CDR3 has 17 residues. V gave up 7 bases and J gave up 6 bases; unmatched junction bases: 15.

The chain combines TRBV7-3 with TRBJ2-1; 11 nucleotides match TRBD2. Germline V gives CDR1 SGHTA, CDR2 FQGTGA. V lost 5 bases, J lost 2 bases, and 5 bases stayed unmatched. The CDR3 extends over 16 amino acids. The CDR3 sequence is CASSNTSGGTYNEQFF. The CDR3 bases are TGTGCCAGCAGCAATACTAGCGGGGGCACCTACAATGAGCAGTTCTTC.

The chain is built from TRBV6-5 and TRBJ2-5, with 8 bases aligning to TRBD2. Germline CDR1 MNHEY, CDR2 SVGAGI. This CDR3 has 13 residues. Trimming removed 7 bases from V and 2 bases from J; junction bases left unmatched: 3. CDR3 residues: CASNSGGQETQYF. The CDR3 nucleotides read TGTGCCAGCAATTCGGGGGGGCAAGAGACCCAGTACTTC.

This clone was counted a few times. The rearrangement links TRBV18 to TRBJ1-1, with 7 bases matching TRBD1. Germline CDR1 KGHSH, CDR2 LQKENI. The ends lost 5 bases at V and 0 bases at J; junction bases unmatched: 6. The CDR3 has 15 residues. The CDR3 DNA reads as TGTGCCAGCTCAAGAACGGGACAGTTGAACACTGAAGCTTTCTTT. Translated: CASSRTGQLNTEAFF.

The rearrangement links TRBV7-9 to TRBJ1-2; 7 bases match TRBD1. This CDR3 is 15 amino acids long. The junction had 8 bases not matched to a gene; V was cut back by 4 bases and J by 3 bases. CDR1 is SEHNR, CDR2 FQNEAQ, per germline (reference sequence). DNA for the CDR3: TGTGCCAGCAGCTCGAACAACAGGGGCCACTATGGCTACACCTTC. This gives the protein CASSSNNRGHYGYTF.

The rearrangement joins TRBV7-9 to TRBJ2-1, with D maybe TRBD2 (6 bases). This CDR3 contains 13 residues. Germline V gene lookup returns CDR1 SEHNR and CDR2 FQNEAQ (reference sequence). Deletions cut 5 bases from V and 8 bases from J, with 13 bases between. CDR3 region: CASSPAGYYEQFF. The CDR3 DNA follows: TGTGCCAGCAGCCCGGCGGGGTACTATGAGCAGTTCTTC.

CDR3 sequence reads: CASSLEGQYSPLHF. The CDR3 bases are TGCGCCAGCAGCTTGGAGGGACAGTACTCACCCCTCCACTTT. The J gene is TRBJ1-6, the V gene TRBV5-1; 7 bases line up with TRBD1. The CDR3 covers 14 residues. CDR1 is SGHRS and CDR2 is YFSETQ in the germline V gene. With 0 bases clipped from V and 10 bases from J, the junction kept 4 bases outside the gene matches.

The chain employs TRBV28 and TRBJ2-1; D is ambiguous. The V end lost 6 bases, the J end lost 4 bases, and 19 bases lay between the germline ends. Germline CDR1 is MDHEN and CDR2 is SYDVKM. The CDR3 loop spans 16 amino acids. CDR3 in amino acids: CASSSTRVTLYNEQFF. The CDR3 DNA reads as TGTGCCAGCAGCTCGACCCGGGTAACTTTATACAATGAGCAGTTCTTC.

The CDR3 nucleotides read TGTGCCATCAGTGAGTCGGGCGCGAGTAGCTCCTACAATGAGCAGTTCTTC. Protein: CAISESGASSSYNEQFF. The chain links TRBV10-3 to TRBJ2-1; no clear D gene. This CDR3 contains 17 residues. Trimming removed 0 bases from V and 0 bases from J, with 12 bases in between. Germline V CDR1 and CDR2: ENHRY, SYGVKD.

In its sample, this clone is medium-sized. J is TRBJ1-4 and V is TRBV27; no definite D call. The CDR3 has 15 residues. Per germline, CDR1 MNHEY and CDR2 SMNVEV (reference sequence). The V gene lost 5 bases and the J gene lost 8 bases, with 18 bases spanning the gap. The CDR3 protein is CASSPLVEGREKLFF. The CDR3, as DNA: TGTGCCAGCAGTCCCCTCGTGGAGGGCAGGGAAAAACTGTTTTTT. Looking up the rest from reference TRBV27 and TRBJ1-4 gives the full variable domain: EAQVTQNPRYLITVTGKKLTVTCSQNMNHEYMSWYRQDPGLGLRQIYYSMNVEVTDKGDVPEGYKVSRKEKRNFPLILESPSPNQTSLYFCASSPLVEGREKLFFGSGTQLSVL.

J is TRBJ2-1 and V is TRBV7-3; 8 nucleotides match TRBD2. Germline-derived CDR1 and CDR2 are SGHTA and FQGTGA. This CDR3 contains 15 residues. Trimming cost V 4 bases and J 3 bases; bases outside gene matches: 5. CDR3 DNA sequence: TGTGCCAGCAGCTCGGGCCTAGCGGGCTACAATGAGCAGTTCTTC. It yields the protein CASSSGLAGYNEQFF.

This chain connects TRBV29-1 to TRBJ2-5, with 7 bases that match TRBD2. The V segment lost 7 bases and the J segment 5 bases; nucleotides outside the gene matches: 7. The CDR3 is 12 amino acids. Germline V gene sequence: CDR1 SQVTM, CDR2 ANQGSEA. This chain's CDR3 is CSDRAGVETQYF. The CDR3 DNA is TGCAGCGACCGGGCGGGGGTGGAGACCCAGTACTTC.